Listed below are T cell receptor beta chains from one sample, sequenced in a study of breast tumors, draining lymph nodes, adjacent tissues. TCRdb ran MiXCR on the multiplex PCR reads and lists one entry per CDR3 protein. Here the sample spans 50,000 to 85,000 distinct CDR3 sequences, roughly 44% being singletons. Sequencing was done on a sample of breast tumor tissue. These receptors were taken from a female donor with breast cancer. Some clones in this sample may be carry-over from other donors' samples. The CDR3 runs from the conserved cysteine through the conserved F or W. The D gene is left open where the match is weak. The size entry is marked missing in some rows and otherwise reads once, few, many or a size class.

v_call	d_call	clone_size	j_call	cdr3_nt	cdr3_aa
TRBV20-1	-	-	TRBJ1-6	TGCAGTGCCAGCAGCCAGGACAGTAATCGACCGGGACTCCTCCACTTT	CSASSQDSNRPGLLHF
TRBV4-1	TRBD2	-	TRBJ2-1	TGCGCCAGCAGCCATGGTAGCGGGAGTTCCTACAATGAGCGGTTCTTC	CASSHGSGSSYNERFF
TRBV20-1	-	many	TRBJ2-3	TGCAGTGCTAGTTCAGGGGAGGGCACAGATACGCAGTATTTT	CSASSGEGTDTQYF
TRBV7-3	-	many	TRBJ2-1	TGTGCCAGCAGCTTAATTGGGGGGGCAGGGGGGAAGCAGTTCTTC	CASSLIGGAGGKQFF
TRBV6-6	-	-	TRBJ2-2	TGTGCCAGCAGTCCTCGACGGTATACTTTCAGGTCTGTAACCGGGGAGCTGTTTTTT	CASSPRRYTFRSVTGELFF
TRBV13	-	-	TRBJ1-1	TGTGCCAGCAGCACCCGGTTTGATGAAGCTTTCTTT	CASSTRFDEAFF
TRBV6-1	-	many	TRBJ1-5	TGTGCCAGCAGTAGGGGAGGTAATCAGCCCCAGCATTTT	CASSRGGNQPQHF
TRBV12-3/TRBV12-4	TRBD1	-	TRBJ1-6	TGTGCCAGCAGTACGGGACAGGCCGGATCACCCCTCCACTTT	CASSTGQAGSPLHF
TRBV7-2	-	-	TRBJ1-6	TGTGCCAGCAGCTTAGGGACTTTACCCCTCCACTTT	CASSLGTLPLHF
TRBV28	-	-	TRBJ2-3	TGTGCCAGCAGTTTACTACAGCGGTACACAGATACGCAGTATTTT	CASSLLQRYTDTQYF
TRBV13	-	many	TRBJ2-7	TGTGCCAGCAGCGTCCAATACTACGAGCAGTACTTC	CASSVQYYEQYF
TRBV7-3	-	-	TRBJ1-1	TGTGCTAGCAGCCCGGGGAGGGGGGGTACCTTGAACACTGAAGCTTTCTTT	CASSPGRGGTLNTEAFF
TRBV20-1	TRBD2	-	TRBJ2-5	TGCAGTGCTAGCGGGAGGGCCTGGGAGACCCAGTACTTC	CSASGRAWETQYF
TRBV20-1	-	-	TRBJ1-6	TGCAGTGCTAATAGTGGGAGCTCCTATAATTCACCCCTCCACTTT	CSANSGSSYNSPLHF
TRBV7-9	-	few	TRBJ2-3	TGTGCCAGCAGCCCCCATTTAGAGAACACAGATACGCAGTATTTT	CASSPHLENTDTQYF
TRBV5-1	-	many	TRBJ2-5	TGCGCCAGCAGCTTGGCCTTTATTAGTACTTCACGGGGGAGGAGGCAAGAGACCCAGTACTTC	CASSLAFISTSRGRRQETQYF
TRBV18	TRBD1	many	TRBJ1-2	TGTGCCAGCTCACCACCGCGGGGAGACAGGGCCTACTATGGCTACACCTTC	CASSPPRGDRAYYGYTF
TRBV19	-	few	TRBJ2-3	TGTGCCAGTAGTGCTCAGGGAGGAAGGGATGAGCAGTATTTT	CASSAQGGRDEQYF
TRBV13	TRBD1	-	TRBJ1-4	TGCGCCAGCAGCTTGGCCGGGACAGGTCAAGAAAAACTGTTTTTT	CASSLAGTGQEKLFF
TRBV7-7	TRBD1	once	TRBJ2-7	TGTGCTAGCAGTTCAGGGACAGGGCTCGGCGAGCAGTACTTC	CASSSGTGLGEQYF
TRBV6-6	-	few	TRBJ2-6	TGTGCCAGCACTCAAGGGGCCTCTGGGGCCAACGTCCTGACTTTC	CASTQGASGANVLTF
TRBV24-1	-	-	TRBJ2-3	TGTGCCACCACCCGGGACTCTGCAGATACGCAGTATTTT	CATTRDSADTQYF
TRBV7-2	-	-	TRBJ1-3	TGTGCCAGCAGCGCCGACCGGGCTTTAAACACCATATATTTT	CASSADRALNTIYF
TRBV5-1	-	-	TRBJ1-2	TGCGCCAGCACCCCGAAGTTGACGCAGCGACCCTATGGCTACACCTTC	CASTPKLTQRPYGYTF